This T cell receptor beta chain was captured by sequencing in a study of cytotoxic CD8 clonotypes in ibrutinib-treated CLL. Study-level information: Across the patients, 10 to 11 were relapsed/refractory, under 16 treatment-naive and approximately 18 IGHV unmutated. Mean per-sample yields comprised 255,043 productive templates and tens of thousands of productive rearrangements.

TCRdb keeps only in-frame clones here, not all; method: immunoSEQ multiplex PCR. In the table there are hundreds of thousands of clones, under 75% of which are singletons. V was clipped by 5 bases and J by 5 bases, with 12 bases between them. This CDR3 spans 13 amino acids. Per the germline V gene, CDR1 is SGHTA and CDR2 is FQGTGA. A word on this clone: Its antigen is unknown.

Whole-study findings and limits: Sampling times differed between sustained-remission and progressing patients. Clonality increased at ibrutinib response and stayed stable in sustained remission. At progression, however, it fell back toward baseline.

V and J are TRBV7-3 and TRBJ1-1; a weak D match, TRBD1 (6 bases). Sequenced here: PBMCs, sampled after 24 months of ibrutinib treatment. The receptor was isolated from a human donor with chronic lymphocytic leukemia. CDR3 nucleotide sequence: TGTGCCAGCAGCCCGGGACACCGGACTGAAGCTTTCTTT. Amino acids: CASSPGHRTEAFF.